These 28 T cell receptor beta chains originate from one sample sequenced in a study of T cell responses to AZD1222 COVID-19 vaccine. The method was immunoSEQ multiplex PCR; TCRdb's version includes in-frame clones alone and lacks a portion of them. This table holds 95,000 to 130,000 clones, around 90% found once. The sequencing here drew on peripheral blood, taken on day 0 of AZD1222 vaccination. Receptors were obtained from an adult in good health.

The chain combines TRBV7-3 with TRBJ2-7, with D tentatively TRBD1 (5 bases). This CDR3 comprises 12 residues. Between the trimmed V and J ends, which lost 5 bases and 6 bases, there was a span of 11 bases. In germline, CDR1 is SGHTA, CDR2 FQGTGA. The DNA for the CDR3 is TGTGCCAGCAGCCGAAGGGGTGGCGAGCAGTACTTC. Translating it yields CASSRRGGEQYF.

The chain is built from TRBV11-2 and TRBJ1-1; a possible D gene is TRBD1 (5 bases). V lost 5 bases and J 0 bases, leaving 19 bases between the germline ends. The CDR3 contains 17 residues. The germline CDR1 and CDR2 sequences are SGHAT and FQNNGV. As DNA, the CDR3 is TGTGCCAGCAGCCGTAAAGAAGACAGCTTAATGAACACTGAAGCTTTCTTT. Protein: CASSRKEDSLMNTEAFF.

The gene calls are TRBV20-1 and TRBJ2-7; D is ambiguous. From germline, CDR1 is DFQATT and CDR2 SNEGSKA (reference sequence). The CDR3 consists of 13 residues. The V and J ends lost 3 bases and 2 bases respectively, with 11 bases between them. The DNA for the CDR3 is TGCAGTGCTAGTGACATGGGTACCTACGAGCAGTACTTC. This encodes CSASDMGTYEQYF.

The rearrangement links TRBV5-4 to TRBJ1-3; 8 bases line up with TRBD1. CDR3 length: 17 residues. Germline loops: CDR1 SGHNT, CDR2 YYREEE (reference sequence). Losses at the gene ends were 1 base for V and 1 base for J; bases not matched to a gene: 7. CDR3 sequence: CASSLQGALSSGNTIYF. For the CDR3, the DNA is TGTGCCAGCAGCTTGCAGGGGGCTTTATCATCTGGAAACACCATATATTTT.

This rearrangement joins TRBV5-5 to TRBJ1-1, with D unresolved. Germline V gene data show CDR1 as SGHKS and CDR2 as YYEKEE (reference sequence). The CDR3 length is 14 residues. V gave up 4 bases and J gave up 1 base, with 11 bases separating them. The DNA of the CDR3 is TGTGCCAGCAGCCGATCAGACGCGAACACTGAAGCTTTCTTT. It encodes CASSRSDANTEAFF.

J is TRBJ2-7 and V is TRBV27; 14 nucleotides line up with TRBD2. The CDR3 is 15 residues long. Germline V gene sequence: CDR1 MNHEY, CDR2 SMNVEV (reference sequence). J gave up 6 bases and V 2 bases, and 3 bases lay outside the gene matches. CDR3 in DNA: TGTGCCAGCAGTTTAAACGGACTAGCGGGAGGCGAGCAGTACTTC. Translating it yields CASSLNGLAGGEQYF.

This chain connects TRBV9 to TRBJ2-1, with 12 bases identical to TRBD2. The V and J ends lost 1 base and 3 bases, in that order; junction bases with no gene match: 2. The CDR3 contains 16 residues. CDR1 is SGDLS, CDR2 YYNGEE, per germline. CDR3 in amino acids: CASSVSSGRGYNEQFF. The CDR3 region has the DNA TGTGCCAGCAGCGTATCTAGCGGGAGGGGCTACAATGAGCAGTTCTTC.

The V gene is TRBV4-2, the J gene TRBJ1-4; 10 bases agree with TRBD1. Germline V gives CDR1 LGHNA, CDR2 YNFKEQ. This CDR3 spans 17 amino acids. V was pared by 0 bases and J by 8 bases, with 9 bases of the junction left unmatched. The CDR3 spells CASSQEGTTGGWEKLFF. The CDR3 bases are TGTGCCAGCAGCCAAGAGGGAACGACAGGGGGCTGGGAAAAACTGTTTTTT.

CDR3: CASSFTSGGQETQYF. DNA of the CDR3: TGTGCCAGCAGCTTTACTAGCGGGGGCCAAGAGACCCAGTACTTC. V gene TRBV7-2 combines with J gene TRBJ2-5; the match to TRBD2 covers 11 bases. Per the germline V gene, CDR1 is SGHTA and CDR2 is FQGNSA. With V trimmed by 3 bases and J by 1 base, 1 base remained unmatched. The CDR3 spans 15 residues.

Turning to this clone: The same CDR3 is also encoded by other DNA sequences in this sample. The CDR3 reads CSVPFGQGNAFF. The CDR3 DNA reads TGCAGCGTTCCTTTCGGGCAGGGAAATGCTTTCTTT. The V call is TRBV29-1, the J call TRBJ1-1; weak D call: TRBD1 (5 bases). The length of the CDR3 is 12 residues. The V end lost 5 bases, the J end lost 11 bases, and 18 bases lay between the germline ends. Germline-derived CDR1 and CDR2 are SQVTM and ANQGSEA.

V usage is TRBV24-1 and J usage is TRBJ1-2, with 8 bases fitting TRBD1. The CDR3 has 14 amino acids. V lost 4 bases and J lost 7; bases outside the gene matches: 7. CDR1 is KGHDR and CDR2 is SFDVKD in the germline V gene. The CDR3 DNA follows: TGTGCCACCAGTGAGTCGGACAGGGCCGGTGGCTACACCTTC. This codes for CATSESDRAGGYTF.

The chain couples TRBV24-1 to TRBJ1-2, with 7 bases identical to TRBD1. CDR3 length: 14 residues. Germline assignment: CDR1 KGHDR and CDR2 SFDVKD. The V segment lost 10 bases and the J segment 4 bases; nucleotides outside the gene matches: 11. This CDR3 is CATGRQGGGYGYTF. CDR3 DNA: TGTGCCACTGGGCGGCAGGGGGGGGGCTATGGCTACACCTTC.

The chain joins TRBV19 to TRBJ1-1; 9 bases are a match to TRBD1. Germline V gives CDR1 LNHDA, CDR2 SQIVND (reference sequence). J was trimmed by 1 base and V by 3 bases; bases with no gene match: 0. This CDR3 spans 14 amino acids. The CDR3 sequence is CASSMTGGNTEAFF. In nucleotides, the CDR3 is TGTGCCAGTAGTATGACAGGGGGGAACACTGAAGCTTTCTTT.

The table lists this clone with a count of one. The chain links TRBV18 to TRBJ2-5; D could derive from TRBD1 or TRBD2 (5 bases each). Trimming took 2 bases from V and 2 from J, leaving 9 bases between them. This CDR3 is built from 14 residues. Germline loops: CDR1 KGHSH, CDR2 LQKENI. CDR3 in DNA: TGTGCCAGCTCACCAGGGACGGATCAAGAGACCCAGTACTTC. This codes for CASSPGTDQETQYF.

The CDR3 sequence: CASSASGGTEAFF. CDR3 nucleotides: TGTGCCAGCAGCGCTTCAGGGGGCACTGAAGCTTTCTTT. The chain combines TRBV7-9 with TRBJ1-1, with 7 bases matching TRBD1. This CDR3 region has 13 residues. The trim removed 5 bases at V and 4 bases at J, leaving 4 bases unmatched. CDR1 and CDR2 from the germline V gene are SEHNR and FQNEAQ (reference sequence). The whole variable domain, remainder taken from reference TRBV7-9 and TRBJ1-1, is DTGVSQNPRHKITKRGQNVTFRCDPISEHNRLYWYRQTLGQGPEFLTYFQNEAQLEKSRLLSDRFSAERPKGSFSTLEIQRTEQGDSAMYLCASSASGGTEAFFGQGTRLTVV.

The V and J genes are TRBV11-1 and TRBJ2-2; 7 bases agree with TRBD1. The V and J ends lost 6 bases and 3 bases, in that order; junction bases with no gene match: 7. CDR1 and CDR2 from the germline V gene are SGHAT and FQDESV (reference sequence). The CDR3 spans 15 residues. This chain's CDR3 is CASRYITGDTGELFF. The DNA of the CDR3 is TGTGCCAGCAGATACATCACAGGGGACACCGGGGAGCTGTTTTTT. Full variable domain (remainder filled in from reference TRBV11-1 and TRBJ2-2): EAEVAQSPRYKITEKSQAVAFWCDPISGHATLYWYRQILGQGPELLVQFQDESVVDDSQLPKDRFSAERLKGVDSTLKIQPAELGDSAMYLCASRYITGDTGELFFGEGSRLTVL.

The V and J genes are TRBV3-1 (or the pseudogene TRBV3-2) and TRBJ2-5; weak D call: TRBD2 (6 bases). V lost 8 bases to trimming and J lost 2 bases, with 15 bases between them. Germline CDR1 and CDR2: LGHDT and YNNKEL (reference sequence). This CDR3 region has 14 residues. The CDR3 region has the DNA TGTGCCAGCGCCGAGAGGGCGGGACAAGAGACCCAGTACTTC. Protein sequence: CASAERAGQETQYF.

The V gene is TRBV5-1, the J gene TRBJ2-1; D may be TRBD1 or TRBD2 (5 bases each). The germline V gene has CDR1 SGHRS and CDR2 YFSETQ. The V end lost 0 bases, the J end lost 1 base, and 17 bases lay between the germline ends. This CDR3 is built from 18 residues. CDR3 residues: CASSLAWGSPESYNEQFF. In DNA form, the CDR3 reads TGCGCCAGCAGCTTGGCCTGGGGGAGCCCCGAGTCCTACAATGAGCAGTTCTTC.

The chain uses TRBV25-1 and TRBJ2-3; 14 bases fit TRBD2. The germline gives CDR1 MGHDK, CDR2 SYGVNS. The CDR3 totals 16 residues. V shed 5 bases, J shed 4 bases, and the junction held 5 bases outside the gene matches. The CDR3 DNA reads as TGTGCCAGCAGTCCGGGACTAGCGGGGGTCTCAGATACGCAGTATTTT. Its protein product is CASSPGLAGVSDTQYF.

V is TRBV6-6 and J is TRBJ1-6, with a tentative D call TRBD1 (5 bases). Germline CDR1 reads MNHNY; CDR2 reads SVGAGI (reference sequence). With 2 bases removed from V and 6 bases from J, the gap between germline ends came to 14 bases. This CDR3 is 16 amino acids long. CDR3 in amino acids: CASSYAGRSTNSPLHF. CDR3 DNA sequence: TGTGCCAGCAGTTACGCGGGACGGAGTACTAATTCACCCCTCCACTTT.

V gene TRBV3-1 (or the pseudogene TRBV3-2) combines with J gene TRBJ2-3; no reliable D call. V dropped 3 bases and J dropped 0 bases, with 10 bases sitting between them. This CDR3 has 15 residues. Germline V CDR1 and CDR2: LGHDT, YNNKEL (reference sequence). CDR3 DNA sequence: TGTGCCAGCAGCCAGATGACGGATAGCACAGATACGCAGTATTTT. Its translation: CASSQMTDSTDTQYF.

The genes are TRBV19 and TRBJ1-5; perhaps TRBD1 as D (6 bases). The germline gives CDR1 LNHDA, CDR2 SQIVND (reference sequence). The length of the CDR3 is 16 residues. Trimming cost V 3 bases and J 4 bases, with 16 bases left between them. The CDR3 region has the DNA TGTGCCAGTAGTATTAGAAGGACAGTAAGTAATCAGCCCCAGCATTTT. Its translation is CASSIRRTVSNQPQHF.

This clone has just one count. The CDR3 DNA is TGTGCCATCCGTCAGGGACAGGGGAATGGCTACACCTTC. Translated: CAIRQGQGNGYTF. The chain has TRBV2 and TRBJ1-2; TRBD1 matches at 10 bases. Germline-derived CDR1 and CDR2 are SNHLY and FYNNEI. The junction had 8 bases not matched to a gene; V was cut back by 10 bases and J by 6 bases. This CDR3 region has 13 residues.

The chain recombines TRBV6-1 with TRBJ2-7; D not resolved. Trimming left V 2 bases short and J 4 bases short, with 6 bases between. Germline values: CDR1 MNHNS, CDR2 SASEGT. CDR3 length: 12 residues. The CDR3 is CASSEHTYEQYF. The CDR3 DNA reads TGTGCCAGCAGTGAACACACTTACGAGCAGTACTTC.

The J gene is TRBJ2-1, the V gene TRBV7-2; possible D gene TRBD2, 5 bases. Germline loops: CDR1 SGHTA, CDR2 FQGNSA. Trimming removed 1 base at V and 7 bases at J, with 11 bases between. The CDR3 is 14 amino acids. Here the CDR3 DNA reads TGTGCCAGCAGCTTAGATCCTAGCCTTAATGAGCAGTTCTTC. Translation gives CASSLDPSLNEQFF.

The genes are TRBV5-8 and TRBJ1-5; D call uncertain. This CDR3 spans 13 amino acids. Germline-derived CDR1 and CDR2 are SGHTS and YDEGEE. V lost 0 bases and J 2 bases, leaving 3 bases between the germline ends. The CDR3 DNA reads TGTGCCAGCAGCTTGGACGGCAATCAGCCCCAGCATTTT. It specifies CASSLDGNQPQHF.

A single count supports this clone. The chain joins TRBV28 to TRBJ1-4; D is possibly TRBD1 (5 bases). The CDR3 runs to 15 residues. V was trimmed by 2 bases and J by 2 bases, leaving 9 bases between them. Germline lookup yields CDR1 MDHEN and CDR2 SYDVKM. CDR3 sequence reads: CASSLGGVTNEKLFF. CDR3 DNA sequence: TGTGCCAGCAGTTTAGGGGGGGTGACTAATGAAAAACTGTTTTTT.

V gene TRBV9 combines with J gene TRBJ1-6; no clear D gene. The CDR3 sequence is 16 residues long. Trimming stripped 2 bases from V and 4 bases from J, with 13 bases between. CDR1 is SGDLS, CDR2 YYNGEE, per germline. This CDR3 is CASSVGGLGYNSPLHF. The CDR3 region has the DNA TGTGCCAGCAGCGTGGGCGGCCTGGGGTATAATTCACCCCTCCACTTT.